This TCR beta chain was found in a study of shared clonotypes between healthy human individuals. Study-wide points: Naive subsets typically showed greater estimated richness than memory subsets.

This clone occurred once. The antigen is undetermined. Losses at the gene ends were 4 bases for V and 5 bases for J; bases not matched to a gene: 8. The CDR3 length is 15 residues. Looked up from germline, CDR1 is SGHRS and CDR2 is YFSETQ. Measured with immunoSEQ multiplex PCR; TCRdb has only the in-frame clones, and not every one. Of roughly 2.5 million clones listed, around 94% are singletons. The chain couples TRBV5-1 to TRBJ2-5; 10 bases map to TRBD1. The sequencing sample was made of naive CD4+ T cells sorted from blood. Subset denoted: CD45RA+ positively selected. This receptor was identified in a young man in good health. The CDR3 DNA is TGCGCCAGCAGCCTTGGTCGGACAGGGGGGGAGACCCAGTACTTC. Amino acid sequence: CASSLGRTGGETQYF.